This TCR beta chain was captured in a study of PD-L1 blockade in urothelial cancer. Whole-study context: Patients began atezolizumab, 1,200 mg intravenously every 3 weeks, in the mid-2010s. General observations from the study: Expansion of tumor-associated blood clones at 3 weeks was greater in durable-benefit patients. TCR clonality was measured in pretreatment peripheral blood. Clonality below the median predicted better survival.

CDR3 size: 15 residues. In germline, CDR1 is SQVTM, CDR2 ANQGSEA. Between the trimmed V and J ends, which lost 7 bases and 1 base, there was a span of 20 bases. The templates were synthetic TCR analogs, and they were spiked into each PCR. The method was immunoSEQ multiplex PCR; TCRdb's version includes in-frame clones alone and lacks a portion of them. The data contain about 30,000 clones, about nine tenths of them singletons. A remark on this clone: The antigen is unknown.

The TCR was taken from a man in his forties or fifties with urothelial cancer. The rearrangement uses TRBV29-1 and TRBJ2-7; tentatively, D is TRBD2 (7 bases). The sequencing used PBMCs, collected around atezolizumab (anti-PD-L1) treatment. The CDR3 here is CSEWGGASMSYEQYF. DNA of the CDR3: TGCAGCGAGTGGGGGGGCGCAAGCATGTCCTACGAGCAGTACTTC.